The 28 T cell receptor beta chains below come from one sample, sequenced in a study of blood T cell repertoires in COVID-19. Generated by immunoSEQ multiplex PCR, the TCRdb table keeps only in-frame clones and is missing some. The table lists 230,000 or so clones, 65% to 85% of them singletons. The sequenced material came from peripheral blood. Source of these receptors: a man between 40 and 49 years old with active or convalescent COVID-19.

The CDR3 DNA follows: TGTGCCAGCAGCGAGGGGGACATGACTATCCGGGGCTACACCTTC. Protein: CASSEGDMTIRGYTF. The V call is TRBV9, the J call TRBJ1-2, with TRBD1 as a possible D gene (6 bases). Trimming took off 3 bases at V and 8 bases at J, with 20 bases between the two ends. This CDR3 has 15 residues. Germline V lookup: CDR1 SGDLS, CDR2 YYNGEE.

In its sample, this clone was seen a few times. The chain is built from TRBV2 and TRBJ1-6; TRBD1 aligns across 8 bases. Germline V lookup: CDR1 SNHLY, CDR2 FYNNEI. Trimming took 6 bases from V and 10 from J; bases not matched to a gene: 8. The CDR3 is made up of 14 amino acids. CDR3 in DNA: TGTGCCAGCAGGGAGGACAGGGCTGGCTCACCCCTCCACTTT. Translation gives CASREDRAGSPLHF. Drawing the rest from reference TRBV2 and TRBJ1-6, the complete variable domain is EPEVTQTPSHQVTQMGQEVILRCVPISNHLYFYWYRQILGQKVEFLVSFYNNEISEKSEIFDDQFSVERPDGSNFTLKIRSTKLEDSAMYFCASREDRAGSPLHFGNGTRLTVT.

The chain combines TRBV27 with TRBJ1-2; TRBD1 matches at 7 bases. The CDR3 extends over 16 amino acids. V was clipped by 4 bases and J by 5 bases; unmatched bases: 13. CDR1 MNHEY and CDR2 SMNVEV come from the germline V gene (reference sequence). Written as DNA, the CDR3 is TGTGCCAGCAGTTCCACGCCGGGACAGCCTGAGTATGGCTACACCTTC. This gives the protein CASSSTPGQPEYGYTF.

The chain uses TRBV11-2 and TRBJ2-3; 10 bases match TRBD2. After removal of 3 bases from V and 1 base from J, the junction contained 4 bases not matched to a gene. CDR1 and CDR2 from the germline V gene are SGHAT and FQNNGV. The CDR3 is 16 residues long. The chain's CDR3 is CASSLTGTSGTDTQYF. The CDR3 DNA reads TGTGCCAGCAGCTTGACCGGGACTAGCGGCACAGATACGCAGTATTTT. The full variable domain, its missing parts supplied by reference TRBV11-2 and TRBJ2-3, is EAGVAQSPRYKIIEKRQSVAFWCNPISGHATLYWYQQILGQGPKLLIQFQNNGVVDDSQLPKDRFSAERLKGVDSTLKIQPAKLEDSAVYLCASSLTGTSGTDTQYFGPGTRLTVL.

V gene TRBV3-1 (or the pseudogene TRBV3-2) combines with J gene TRBJ2-5; possible D gene TRBD1, 5 bases. The CDR3 has 15 amino acids. In germline, CDR1 is LGHDT, CDR2 YNNKEL (reference sequence). V was shortened by 0 bases and J by 1 base, with 9 bases between the two germline ends. The CDR3 sequence is CASSQDRAGQETQYF. The CDR3 DNA reads TGTGCCAGCAGCCAAGACAGGGCAGGCCAAGAGACCCAGTACTTC.

The gene calls are TRBV2 and TRBJ1-5, with TRBD1 matching 8 bases. Trimming took 3 bases from V and 1 from J; bases not matched to a gene: 5. The CDR3 is made up of 16 amino acids. Germline V gene sequence: CDR1 SNHLY, CDR2 FYNNEI. CDR3 nucleotides: TGTGCCAGCAGTGATCCAGGGGGCCACAGCAATCAGCCCCAGCATTTT. Its translation: CASSDPGGHSNQPQHF.

V gene TRBV10-3 combines with J gene TRBJ1-5; 8 bases are shared with TRBD1. CDR1 is ENHRY, CDR2 SYGVKD, per germline. This CDR3 spans 15 amino acids. Trimming at V came to 6 bases and at J to 2 bases, leaving 6 bases not matched to a gene. CDR3 bases: TGTGCCATCAGCGTCGGACAGGGTGGCAATCAGCCCCAGCATTTT. Translating gives CAISVGQGGNQPQHF.

The rearrangement uses TRBV5-1 and TRBJ1-6; maybe TRBD1 (6 bases). V lost 0 bases, J lost 7 bases, and 8 bases lay in between. The germline V gene encodes CDR1 SGHRS and CDR2 YFSETQ. The length of the CDR3 is 14 residues. The DNA of the CDR3 is TGCGCCAGCAGCTTGGCGGACAGAAATTCACCCCTCCACTTT. This translates into CASSLADRNSPLHF.

V gene TRBV30 combines with J gene TRBJ1-1; D is uncertain. V was clipped by 0 bases and J by 7 bases, with 12 bases between them. The length of the CDR3 is 13 residues. Per the germline V gene, CDR1 is GTSNPN and CDR2 is SVGIG (reference sequence). The CDR3, as DNA: TGTGCCTGGAGTGTCCAGAGCCCAGGTGAAGCTTTCTTT. Residues: CAWSVQSPGEAFF.

The rearrangement joins TRBV7-9 to TRBJ2-4; 9 bases agree with TRBD1. The CDR3 has 15 amino acids. J lost 9 bases, V lost 5 bases, and 11 bases had no gene match. Per the germline V gene, CDR1 is SEHNR and CDR2 is FQNEAQ (reference sequence). CDR3 DNA: TGTGCCAGCAGCCCCTCCGGGACAGGGTGGAGCATTCAGTACTTC. Translated, it gives CASSPSGTGWSIQYF. The full variable domain, its missing parts supplied by reference TRBV7-9 and TRBJ2-4, is DTGVSQNPRHKITKRGQNVTFRCDPISEHNRLYWYRQTLGQGPEFLTYFQNEAQLEKSRLLSDRFSAERPKGSFSTLEIQRTEQGDSAMYLCASSPSGTGWSIQYFGAGTRLSVL.

This clone was seen only a few times. The rearrangement links TRBV19 to TRBJ1-4; D gene uncertain. The CDR3 contains 15 residues. CDR1 is LNHDA, CDR2 SQIVND, per germline (reference sequence). Trimming took off 5 bases at V and 7 bases at J, with 17 bases between the two ends. The chain's CDR3 is CASSPTDPEVEKLFF. The DNA for the CDR3 is TGTGCCAGTAGTCCAACAGATCCAGAAGTTGAAAAACTGTTTTTT.

The V call is TRBV11-1, the J call TRBJ1-1; D gene unclear. The length of the CDR3 is 14 residues. Germline CDR1 reads SGHAT; CDR2 reads FQDESV (reference sequence). V gave up 5 bases and J gave up 7 bases, with 17 bases separating them. CDR3 loop: CASSHQRERLEAFF. In DNA, the CDR3 is TGTGCCAGCAGCCACCAGCGGGAGAGACTTGAAGCTTTCTTT.

The table lists this clone with a few counts. The V call is TRBV3-1 (or the pseudogene TRBV3-2), the J call TRBJ2-7; the match to TRBD2 covers 7 bases. The length of the CDR3 is 15 residues. Germline loops: CDR1 LGHDT, CDR2 YNNKEL (reference sequence). Losses at the gene ends were 4 bases for V and 3 bases for J; bases not matched to a gene: 9. The CDR3 loop reads CASSPGLGSFYEQYF. DNA of the CDR3: TGTGCCAGCAGCCCTGGACTAGGGAGTTTCTACGAGCAGTACTTC.

This chain connects TRBV30 to TRBJ1-4, with 9 positions matching TRBD1. The CDR3 spans 15 residues. Looked up from germline, CDR1 is GTSNPN and CDR2 is SVGIG (reference sequence). V shed 4 bases and J 0 bases; nucleotides not matched to a gene: 3. This CDR3 reads CAWNDRGATNEKLFF. The CDR3 bases are TGTGCCTGGAATGACAGGGGGGCAACTAATGAAAAACTGTTTTTT.

The count of this clone is one. The chain uses TRBV5-5 and TRBJ2-7; no firm D call. This CDR3 has 13 residues. The ends were cut back, 3 bases at V and 4 bases at J, with 11 bases in the middle. Looked up from germline, CDR1 is SGHKS and CDR2 is YYEKEE (reference sequence). The CDR3 is CASSSAVPYEQYF. CDR3 bases: TGTGCCAGCAGCTCTGCGGTACCGTACGAGCAGTACTTC.

The chain is built from TRBV11-2 and TRBJ2-4; possible D gene TRBD2, 5 bases. Trimming took off 2 bases at V and 4 bases at J, with 12 bases between the two ends. CDR3 length equals 15 residues. Germline V lookup: CDR1 SGHAT, CDR2 FQNNGV. CDR3 amino acids: CASSLRGSGKNIQYF. As DNA, the CDR3 is TGTGCCAGCAGCTTACGAGGGTCGGGGAAAAACATTCAGTACTTC.

V gene TRBV5-1 combines with J gene TRBJ1-5; no definite D call. The V gene's germline CDR1 is SGHRS and CDR2 YFSETQ. The V gene lost 0 bases and the J gene lost 5 bases, with 6 bases spanning the gap. This CDR3 is 13 amino acids long. CDR3 region: CASSLDRDQPQHF. As DNA, the CDR3 is TGCGCCAGCAGCTTGGACCGAGATCAGCCCCAGCATTTT.

V gene TRBV6-5 combines with J gene TRBJ2-1; a weak D match, TRBD2 (7 bases). The CDR3 is 16 amino acids. Germline-derived CDR1 and CDR2 are MNHEY and SVGAGI. Trimming cost V 0 bases and J 8 bases, with 17 bases left between them. CDR3 DNA: TGTGCCAGCAGTTACTCGAAAGGGGGAGGGGTCGATGAGCAGTTCTTC. The encoded protein is CASSYSKGGGVDEQFF.

The chain has TRBV9 and TRBJ2-2, with D unclear. V was trimmed by 4 bases and J by 0 bases, leaving 13 bases between them. Germline V lookup: CDR1 SGDLS, CDR2 YYNGEE. The CDR3 has 16 residues. DNA of the CDR3: TGTGCCAGCAGCCTCCGGTCTTTCGCGAACACCGGGGAGCTGTTTTTT. Protein product: CASSLRSFANTGELFF.

This clone was detected a few times. V and J are TRBV7-2 and TRBJ2-2; 7 bases agree with TRBD1. The V segment lost 5 bases and the J segment 6 bases; nucleotides outside the gene matches: 6. Germline CDR1 and CDR2: SGHTA and FQGNSA. CDR3 size: 14 residues. CDR3 in DNA: TGTGCCAGCAGCACCCTCCAGGGGGCCGGGGAGCTGTTTTTT. Translated, it gives CASSTLQGAGELFF.

The chain uses TRBV2 and TRBJ2-5; TRBD2 matches 9 bases. Germline CDR1 reads SNHLY; CDR2 reads FYNNEI. The CDR3 is 16 amino acids. V lost 4 bases and J lost 5; bases outside the gene matches: 11. CDR3 sequence (DNA): TGTGCCAGCAGTGGCGCCGACGGGACTAGCTGGGAGACCCAGTACTTC. Its protein product is CASSGADGTSWETQYF.

This chain uses TRBV19 with TRBJ2-7, with 11 bases identical to TRBD1. The junction had 3 bases not matched to a gene; V was cut back by 5 bases and J by 3 bases. The germline gives CDR1 LNHDA, CDR2 SQIVND (reference sequence). This CDR3 region has 14 residues. The CDR3 DNA reads TGTGCCAGTAGTTTCGGGACAGGGGGCTACGAGCAGTACTTC. It specifies CASSFGTGGYEQYF.

This clone appeared a single time. The chain is built from TRBV5-1 and TRBJ2-5; 11 nucleotides match TRBD2. The CDR3 contains 20 residues. The V gene end was trimmed by 0 bases and the J gene end by 1 base; junction bases not matched to a gene: 14. Germline V gene lookup returns CDR1 SGHRS and CDR2 YFSETQ. The CDR3 is CASSLAPRASGGPPQETQYF. The CDR3 DNA is TGCGCCAGCAGCTTGGCCCCCAGGGCTAGCGGGGGGCCCCCCCAAGAGACCCAGTACTTC.

V usage is TRBV7-9 and J usage is TRBJ2-5; TRBD1 aligns across 7 bases. V was pared by 5 bases and J by 2 bases, with 8 bases of the junction left unmatched. The CDR3 length is 15 residues. The germline CDR1 and CDR2 sequences are SEHNR and FQNEAQ (reference sequence). DNA for the CDR3: TGTGCCAGCAGCCATCCGGACAGGACTCAAGAGACCCAGTACTTC. Translated, it gives CASSHPDRTQETQYF.

The gene calls are TRBV4-2 and TRBJ1-2; a weak D match, TRBD1 (6 bases). CDR1 is LGHNA, CDR2 YNFKEQ, per germline. The CDR3 spans 14 residues. The ends were cut back, 3 bases at V and 2 bases at J, with 10 bases in the middle. The CDR3 nucleotides read TGTGCCAGCAGCCATCTGGGGGCCAACTATGGCTACACCTTC. This sequence encodes CASSHLGANYGYTF.

The chain combines TRBV7-9 with TRBJ1-1, with 9 bases aligning to TRBD1. Germline V gives CDR1 SEHNR, CDR2 FQNEAQ (reference sequence). The junction had 9 bases not matched to a gene; V was cut back by 4 bases and J by 0 bases. CDR3 length equals 17 residues. The chain's CDR3 is CASSSTPGTGMNTEAFF. CDR3 in DNA: TGTGCCAGCAGCTCGACCCCCGGGACAGGGATGAACACTGAAGCTTTCTTT.

The genes are TRBV11-2 and TRBJ2-1; TRBD2 aligns across 10 bases. The trim removed 1 base at V and 0 bases at J, leaving 6 bases unmatched. Per germline, CDR1 SGHAT and CDR2 FQNNGV. The CDR3 sequence is 18 residues long. This CDR3 reads CASSLGGASGSSYNEQFF. In DNA form, the CDR3 reads TGTGCCAGCAGCTTAGGAGGGGCTAGCGGGAGCTCCTACAATGAGCAGTTCTTC.

The genes are TRBV24-1 and TRBJ2-3, with D hard to call. CDR3 size: 12 residues. Germline values: CDR1 KGHDR, CDR2 SFDVKD. The germline V and J ends were trimmed by 1 base and 6 bases, with 4 bases remaining between them. The CDR3 protein is CATSDFFDTQYF. CDR3 DNA: TGTGCCACCAGTGATTTCTTCGATACGCAGTATTTT.